This T cell receptor beta chain was found in a study of T cells in Graves' hyperthyroidism and ophthalmopathy. General study findings and limits: Blood held most thyroid clonotypes expanded above 0.001 frequency.

Note on this clonotype: Its antigen is unknown.

Regions amplified from RNA transcripts were the TCR beta CDR3 regions. HTBI primers were used for first-round RT-PCR of the TCR CDR3. TCRdb re-analysed the multiplex PCR reads in MiXCR, keeping a single row per CDR3 protein. In the table there are some 270,000 distinct CDR3 sequences, approximately 24% of which are singletons. The germline V and J ends were trimmed by 4 bases and 1 base, with 15 bases remaining between them. The germline V gene encodes CDR1 KGHDR and CDR2 SFDVKD. This CDR3 contains 16 residues. The rearrangement uses TRBV24-1 and TRBJ1-1; TRBD1 might be the D (5 bases). The clonotype comes from a middle-aged woman with Graves' ophthalmopathy. The specimen was blood. CDR3 coding DNA: TGTGCCACCAGTGACTCGCCGGGGCTCGGGAACACTGAAGCTTTCTTT. This sequence encodes CATSDSPGLGNTEAFF.